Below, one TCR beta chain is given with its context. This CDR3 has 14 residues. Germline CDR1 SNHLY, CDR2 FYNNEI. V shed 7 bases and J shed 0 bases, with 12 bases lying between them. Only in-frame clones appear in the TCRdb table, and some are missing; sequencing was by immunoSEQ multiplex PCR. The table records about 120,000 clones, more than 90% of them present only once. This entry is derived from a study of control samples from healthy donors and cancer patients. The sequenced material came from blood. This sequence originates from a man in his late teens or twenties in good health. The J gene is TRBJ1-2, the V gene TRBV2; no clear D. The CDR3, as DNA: TGTGCCAGCAACCAGGACTGGGCTAACTATGGCTACACCTTC. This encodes CASNQDWANYGYTF.